This entry concerns a single T cell receptor (beta chain). Its antigen is still unknown. Nothing much larger sits one base from this clone, and base qualities are not available. This sample stems from a study of cytomegalovirus exposure and HLA in healthy donors (dated by TCRdb to about 2017). The study in broad terms: According to an earlier analysis of 587 of the donors, roughly 180 million T cells yielded over 90 million unique TCR beta sequences and roughly 280 Gb of sequence data. The later analysis used no new phenotypic data to find candidate immune exposures, relying instead on TCR beta sequences and their occurrence across donors. Donor age, sex, ethnicity and CMV serostatus were compiled together with the repertoire data. On average, about 240,000 unique TCR beta nucleotide sequences were sequenced per donor among fewer than 500 genotyped donors of the cohort, with roughly 18% of those sequences being non-productive. Several DR-DQ haplotypes were handled as single units for association and clustering because linkage in the cohort was strong. Among the roughly 410 genotyped donors, approximately 81% belonged to the genetic ancestry cluster associated with self-reported Caucasian donors. In a later analysis, previously published TCR beta repertoires from 600 to 850 donors were re-analyzed and high-resolution HLA genotyping was added so that TCR occurrence patterns could be studied. A later genetic analysis used genome-wide SNP genotypes for about 60% of the roughly 670 donors, treating that subset as a discovery cohort. All discovery cohort repertoires had been generated on a single sequencing platform. To predict cytomegalovirus infection status, the study brought together high-throughput TCR immunosequencing, statistical association of individual TCRs with disease status, and machine learning. Typing coverage varied by locus: 629-630 donors for A, B, C, DRB1 and DQB1; around 560 for DQA1; about 590 for DPA1; roughly 450 for DPB1. Using immunosequencing, the study profiled T cell repertoires from 640 or so subjects and related those repertoires to cytomegalovirus serostatus. A separate validation cohort of more than 100 different subjects was used in addition to the roughly 640-subject first cohort. Approximately 310 gigabases of sequencing data and tens of millions of unique TCR sequences were included in an early release covering roughly 700 HLA-typed donors. In an earlier analysis of about 590 of the donors, high-throughput TCR beta sequencing was used to judge whether each TCR beta V gene segment behaved as functional or pseudogenic. HLA typing covered class I and class II loci at four-digit resolution. The study aimed to test whether signatures of past pathogen exposure could be identified by cataloging public T cell receptors. On the study overall, not on this receptor specifically: In a later analysis, some 17,000 TCR beta sequences were associated with specific HLA alleles at a false discovery rate of 0.05. A further reported finding was that TCR beta sequences accurately predicted the HLA-A and HLA-B alleles for most subjects in the first cohort. Because some donors lacked HLA typing at each locus, the association tests relied only on the typed subset. According to a later analysis, TCR association rates differed among HLA loci, with DRB1 alleles showing the most associated TCRs and HLA-C alleles showing the fewest. Compared with equally common non-associated chains, HLA-associated TCR beta chains in a later analysis were more clonally expanded and had lower generation probabilities. A cluster of highly shared sequence variants was judged likely to represent a technical artifact of the sequencing pipeline. In a later analysis, several top co-occurrence clusters were reported to appear linked to parvovirus B19, influenza, CMV and Epstein-Barr virus. In a later analysis, most CMV-associated TCR beta chains were found to appear HLA-restricted, with HLA associations seemingly driven largely by CMV exposure. An association between a missense DCLRE1C variant and V-gene and J-gene trimming of TCR beta chains was found in a later genetic analysis and replicated in an independent cohort. In vitro tests confirmed that three of the cytomegalovirus-associated TCR beta chains recognize cytomegalovirus antigens. According to a later genetic analysis, donors in an Asian-associated ancestry cluster had fewer N-insertions in productive TCRs than the approximately 690-donor mean. Sequencing depth was assumed to be roughly uniform across donors in the presence/absence analyses, though that assumption may not hold. When HLA alleles, especially DR and DQ, strongly co-occurred, TCR associations were difficult to assign to individual alleles. The authors suggested that the approach could potentially be generalized to other disease states and immunological phenotypes. The 87-base-pair reads could not distinguish some IMGT-functional V segments, including TRBV6-2 and TRBV6-3, so those segments were excluded. The study listed 164 TCR beta chains as associated with cytomegalovirus. The only immune exposure information available for the cohort was CMV serostatus. Across donors, most TCR sequences were observed very rarely, whereas some public TCRs were present in many individuals. The cohort was sequenced for TCR beta chains only, and without alpha or paired-chain data the features that could be detected were limited. Correlated functional status among segregating V segments might reflect linkage disequilibrium, but an unknown experimental factor could not be ruled out. Around 16 rarely observed V segments, including chromosome 9 orphons, were excluded from the earlier analysis of a few hundred of the donors because counts were too low. The classifier was reported to diagnose cytomegalovirus status with high specificity and sensitivity in both the original cohort and the validation cohort. In an earlier analysis of about 550 of the donors, most TCR beta V segments were observed in productive rearrangements about 87% or about 30% of the time, broadly matching IMGT annotations.

V and J are truncated by 0 bases and 0 bases respectively, leaving an intervening sequence of 3 bases. From cysteine to phenylalanine, the CDR3 is 13 amino acids long. Only CDR3 DNA remains: 39 bases, in frame from the first base. From the germline V gene, CDR1 is SGDLS and CDR2 is YYNGEE. In total, 600 or so healthy bone marrow donors made up the cohort. Cohort members were all nominally healthy when sampled, although unrecorded immune exposures were likely present. The donor tested CMV seronegative, placing the donor among the roughly 340 seronegative members of the cohort. A peripheral blood sample was provided by each donor, and peripheral blood mononuclear cells were used for TCR beta sequencing. The Qiagen DNeasy Blood Extraction Kit was used to extract genomic DNA from the blood cell samples. The protocol used for the library was the immunoSEQ multiplex PCR assay. The multiplex PCR relied on a mix of 60 forward primers for TCR Vbeta segments and 13 reverse primers for TCR Jbeta segments. Amplification of the CDR3 region of rearranged TCR beta genes was performed with a multiplex PCR assay on genomic DNA. On the Illumina HiSeq System, the amplified TCR beta libraries were sequenced as 87-base-pair reads. Per the source publication's procedure: In a later analysis, about 80 million unique TCR beta chains were counted across the approximately 670 repertoires, and approximately 11 million of these chains were shared by at least two donors. To remove PCR and sequencing errors, raw reads were error-corrected and collapsed into unique sequences using a nearest-neighbor algorithm that merged closely related sequences. Alignment of CDR3 sequences to IMGT reference sequences was used to assign V, D and J gene segments. Each retained sequence needed at least a six-nucleotide match to both a V gene segment and a J gene segment. Rearrangements were called productive when the CDR3 lacked stop codons and stayed in frame with V and J; all others were non-productive. Following IMGT convention, CDR3 was defined as the stretch from the second conserved V-encoded cysteine to the conserved J-encoded phenylalanine. Sequences without an unambiguous match to a single V gene segment were excluded from the earlier analysis of approximately 600 of the donors. In an earlier analysis of roughly 600 of the donors, a V segment was called functional when productive rearrangements were above 56.7%, and segregating when the standard deviation between donors exceeded 5%. A statistical classification framework was built to diagnose cytomegalovirus status from the catalog of TCR beta chain sequences. V and J gene assignment, in a later analysis, came from comparing TCR nucleotide sequences with IMGT/GENE-DB human TR gene sequences. In a later analysis, CDR3 sequences and most-parsimonious VDJ recombination scenarios were assigned using the TCRdist pipeline. In a later analysis, each TCR beta chain was defined by its CDR3 amino acid sequence together with its V-gene family, and reads without a unique V-gene family were excluded. To address suspected cross-contamination and a sequencing artifact, a later analysis removed around 600 highly shared, low-generation-probability nucleotide sequences. In a later analysis, a clonal expansion index was calculated for each public chain from normalized within-repertoire ranks of inferred template counts. Generation probabilities in a later analysis came from a VDJ recombination model fitted to out-of-frame rearrangements, and those results were checked against IGoR. In a later analysis, hypergeometric tests were used to score TCR-TCR, TCR-HLA and TCR-CMV co-occurrence, with a repertoire-size bias correction applied to TCR pairs. False discovery rates were estimated in a later analysis by permuting HLA or CMV assignments 20 times. In a later analysis, co-occurring TCRs were grouped with DBSCAN, and TCRdist sequence similarity was added when clustering was performed within HLA-allele-positive subsets. Co-occurrence clustering excluded repertoires with fewer than 30,000 or more than 120,000 public chains, plus five with anomalous nucleotide sharing. Drawn from immuneACCESS, this table holds only the in-frame rearrangements with V and J called that TCRdb kept. Clones are partly lost; checked studies trace under half to an unresolved V gene and leave the rest unexplained. Clonal size and the V and J genes are those of that table, whereas D and trimming came from the DNA. The sample records about 190,000 clones, roughly 83% of which are singletons. The ten largest make up approximately 0.26% of the sample.

Sequences were obtained from PBMCs. The chain is encoded by TRBV9 joined to TRBJ1-2; the D gene identity is not certain. The receptor was isolated from a boy aged 5-17 years in good health and CMV-seronegative. The CDR3 sequence is CASSVAANYGYTF. The bases read TGTGCCAGCAGCGTAGCGGCTAACTATGGCTACACCTTC.